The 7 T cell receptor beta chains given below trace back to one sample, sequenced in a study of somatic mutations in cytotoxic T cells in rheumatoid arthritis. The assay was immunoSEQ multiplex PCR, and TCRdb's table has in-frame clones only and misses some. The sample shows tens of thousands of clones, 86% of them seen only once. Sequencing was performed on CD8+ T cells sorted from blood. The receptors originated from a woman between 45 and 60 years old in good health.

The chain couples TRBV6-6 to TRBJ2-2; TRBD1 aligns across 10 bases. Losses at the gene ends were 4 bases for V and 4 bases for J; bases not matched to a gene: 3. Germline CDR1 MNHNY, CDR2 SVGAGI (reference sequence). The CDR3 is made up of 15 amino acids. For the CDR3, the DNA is TGTGCCAGCAGTTTGTGGACAGGGGGCACCGGGGAGCTGTTTTTT. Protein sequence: CASSLWTGGTGELFF.

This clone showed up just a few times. CDR3 sequence reads: CASSESGTEAFF. CDR3 bases: TGTGCCAGCTCAGAAAGTGGGACTGAAGCTTTCTTT. This chain uses TRBV6-1 with TRBJ1-1; D unresolved. Germline V CDR1 and CDR2: MNHNS, SASEGT. The V end was cut by 8 bases, the J end by 5 bases, with 12 bases between. This CDR3 contains 12 residues.

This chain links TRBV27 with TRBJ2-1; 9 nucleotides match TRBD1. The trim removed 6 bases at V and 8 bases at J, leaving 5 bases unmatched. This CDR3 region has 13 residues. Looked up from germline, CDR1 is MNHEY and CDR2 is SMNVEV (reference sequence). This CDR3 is CASRGQGVDEQFF. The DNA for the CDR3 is TGTGCCAGCAGGGGACAGGGTGTGGATGAGCAGTTCTTC.

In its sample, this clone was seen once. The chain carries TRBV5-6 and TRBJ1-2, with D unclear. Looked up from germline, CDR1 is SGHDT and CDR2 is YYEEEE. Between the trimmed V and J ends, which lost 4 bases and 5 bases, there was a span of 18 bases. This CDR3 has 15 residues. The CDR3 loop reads CASSPERPQVYGYTF. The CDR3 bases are TGTGCCAGCAGCCCCGAAAGGCCCCAGGTTTATGGCTACACCTTC.

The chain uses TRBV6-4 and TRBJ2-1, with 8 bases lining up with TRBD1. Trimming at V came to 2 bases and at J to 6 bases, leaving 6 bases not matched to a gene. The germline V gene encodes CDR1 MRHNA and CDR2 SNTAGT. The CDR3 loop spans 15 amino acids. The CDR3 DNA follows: TGTGCCAGCAGTGACCAGGGGGCGTCGGCCAATGAGCAGTTCTTC. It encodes CASSDQGASANEQFF.

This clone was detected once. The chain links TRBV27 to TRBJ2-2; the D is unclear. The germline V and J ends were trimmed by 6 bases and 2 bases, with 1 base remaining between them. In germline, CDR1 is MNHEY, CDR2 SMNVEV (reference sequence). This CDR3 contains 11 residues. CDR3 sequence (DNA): TGTGCCAGCAGCAACACCGGGGAGCTGTTTTTT. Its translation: CASSNTGELFF.

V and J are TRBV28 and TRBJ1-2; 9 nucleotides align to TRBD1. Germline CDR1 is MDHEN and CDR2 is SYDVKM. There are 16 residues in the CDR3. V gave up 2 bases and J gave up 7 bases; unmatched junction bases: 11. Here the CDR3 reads CASSLPKYRGRSGYTF. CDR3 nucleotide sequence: TGTGCCAGCAGTTTACCCAAATACAGGGGGCGCTCTGGCTACACCTTC.